Below are 27 T cell receptor beta chains sequenced from a single sample in a study of blood T cells in healthy people across ages. The use of a sample-barcoded 5' primer and a J-beta primer mix characterized a second PCR of about 7 to 12 cycles. TCRdb re-called the 5' RACE reads with MiXCR, one entry per CDR3 protein. The repertoire has about 600,000 distinct CDR3 sequences, 45% to 55% of them found once; the top ten carry about 22%. Sequenced input: blood. The receptors were gathered from an elderly man in good health.

The chain joins TRBV12-3 or TRBV12-4 to TRBJ1-1, with D maybe TRBD1 (5 bases). The length of the CDR3 is 12 residues. Between the trimmed V and J ends, which lost 6 bases and 11 bases, there was a span of 16 bases. The CDR3 nucleotides read TGTGCCAGCAGGCTCGCCAGGGATAGGGCTTTCTTT. It codes for CASRLARDRAFF.

CDR3 in amino acids: CSARHRLRETQYF. CDR3 DNA: TGCAGTGCTAGACACAGGCTACGGGAGACCCAGTACTTC. This rearrangement joins TRBV20-1 to TRBJ2-7; D is possibly TRBD1 (5 bases). The DNA end is a closer match to TRBJ2-5, so the J assignment may be wrong. The CDR3 spans 13 residues. Germline-derived CDR1 and CDR2 are DFQATT and SNEGSKA (reference sequence).

V usage is TRBV7-2 and J usage is TRBJ2-7; 9 nucleotides line up with TRBD1. The V gene's germline CDR1 is SGHTA and CDR2 FQGNSA. The junction had 4 bases not matched to a gene; V was cut back by 5 bases and J by 2 bases. The CDR3 runs 14 residues. This CDR3 reads CASSLTGGTYEQYF. As DNA, the CDR3 is TGTGCCAGCAGCCTCACAGGGGGCACCTACGAGCAGTACTTC.

This chain joins TRBV4-2 and TRBJ2-7; 7 bases are shared with TRBD2. V shed 4 bases and J 2 bases; nucleotides not matched to a gene: 11. This CDR3 region has 16 residues. Germline V lookup: CDR1 LGHNA, CDR2 YNFKEQ. CDR3 sequence reads: CASSPGGGSPPYEQYF. CDR3 sequence (DNA): TGTGCCAGCAGCCCGGGTGGCGGGAGTCCGCCCTACGAGCAGTACTTC.

In this sample, this clonotype turned up many times. The chain couples TRBV9 to TRBJ2-5; D gene uncertain. Trimming took off 3 bases at V and 5 bases at J, with 20 bases between the two ends. CDR3 size: 16 residues. Germline V gene sequence: CDR1 SGDLS, CDR2 YYNGEE. CDR3 amino acids: CASSASAEQFLETQYF. CDR3 DNA: TGTGCCAGCAGCGCCTCCGCTGAGCAGTTCCTGGAGACCCAGTACTTC.

The chain employs TRBV2 and TRBJ1-6; D is unresolved. The CDR3 loop spans 16 amino acids. The germline gives CDR1 SNHLY, CDR2 FYNNEI. V was clipped by 6 bases and J by 0 bases, with 12 bases between them. Here the CDR3 reads CASRVEASSYNSPLHF. The DNA of the CDR3 is TGTGCCAGCAGGGTGGAGGCAAGCTCCTATAATTCACCCCTCCACTTT.

The rearrangement uses TRBV7-2 and TRBJ2-5; the D is unclear. Germline CDR1 and CDR2: SGHTA and FQGNSA. Trimming removed 2 bases at V and 5 bases at J, with 15 bases between. This CDR3 has 15 amino acids. Written as DNA, the CDR3 is TGTGCCAGCAGCTTACAGCATGCCCTCTGGGAGACCCAGTACTTC. The encoded protein is CASSLQHALWETQYF.

V is TRBV29-1 and J is TRBJ1-1, with D unresolved. V was shortened by 4 bases and J by 2 bases, with 11 bases between the two germline ends. Germline V gene data show CDR1 as SQVTM and CDR2 as ANQGSEA. This CDR3 comprises 13 residues. This CDR3 reads CSVAEQTNTEAFF. The CDR3 DNA is TGCAGCGTTGCGGAACAGACTAACACTGAAGCTTTCTTT. The full variable domain, rest sourced from reference TRBV29-1 and TRBJ1-1, is SAVISQKPSRDICQRGTSLTIQCQVDSQVTMMFWYRQQPGQSLTLIATANQGSEATYESGFVIDKFPISRPNLTFSTLTVSNMSPEDSSIYLCSVAEQTNTEAFFGQGTRLTVV.

The chain joins TRBV28 to TRBJ1-2; 12 bases line up with TRBD1. The CDR3 runs to 14 residues. Germline V lookup: CDR1 MDHEN, CDR2 SYDVKM. V gave up 5 bases and J gave up 2 bases; unmatched junction bases: 0. CDR3 sequence: CASSGTGGNYGYTF. The CDR3 nucleotides read TGTGCCAGCAGTGGGACAGGGGGCAACTATGGCTACACCTTC.

The chain links TRBV6-5 to TRBJ2-1; 10 nucleotides agree with TRBD2. V was clipped by 6 bases and J by 8 bases; unmatched bases: 10. The germline gives CDR1 MNHEY, CDR2 SVGAGI. The CDR3 consists of 15 residues. The CDR3 reads CASSLVAGGGDEQFF. The CDR3 DNA is TGTGCCAGCAGCTTGGTAGCGGGGGGAGGCGATGAGCAGTTCTTC.

The chain employs TRBV19 and TRBJ2-4; the D gene is possibly TRBD1 (5 bases). The J call may be faulty, since TRBJ2-7 better matches the DNA end. From germline, CDR1 is LNHDA and CDR2 SQIVND (reference sequence). The CDR3 is 14 amino acids. The CDR3 region has the DNA TGTGCCAGTAGTACCCAGGGCCTCGGCTACGAGCAGTACTTC. As protein: CASSTQGLGYEQYF.

This clonotype was counted between two and nine times. The rearrangement uses TRBV5-1 and TRBJ2-3; no definite D call. Germline values: CDR1 SGHRS, CDR2 YFSETQ. Trimming stripped 4 bases from V and 2 bases from J, with 11 bases between. This CDR3 comprises 14 residues. CDR3 loop: CASSVTHSTDTQYF. The CDR3 DNA follows: TGCGCCAGCAGCGTGACACATTCCACAGATACGCAGTATTTT.

This clonotype was detected a few times. The genes are TRBV20-1 and TRBJ2-7; 7 nucleotides agree with TRBD1. Germline CDR1 DFQATT, CDR2 SNEGSKA (reference sequence). The V gene end was trimmed by 6 bases and the J gene end by 0 bases; junction bases not matched to a gene: 8. The CDR3 length is 14 residues. This chain's CDR3 is CSARDSSSSYEQYF. CDR3 in DNA: TGCAGTGCCAGGGACAGCTCCAGCTCCTACGAGCAGTACTTC.

The chain recombines TRBV10-3 with TRBJ2-1; a possible D gene is TRBD2 (6 bases). Germline V gene data show CDR1 as ENHRY and CDR2 as SYGVKD. Trimming took off 0 bases at V and 6 bases at J, with 12 bases between the two ends. The CDR3 is made up of 15 amino acids. As DNA, the CDR3 is TGTGCCATCAGTGAGTCAGGCGGGAACTCCAATGAGCAGTTCTTC. Encoded protein: CAISESGGNSNEQFF.

Regarding this clonotype: The junction shows a germline mismatch at one end, possibly a read error. The V gene is TRBV12-3 or TRBV12-4, the J gene TRBJ1-2; TRBD1 is a possible D gene (5 bases). This CDR3 comprises 12 residues. In nucleotides, the CDR3 is TGTACCAGCACCCCGGGGGGCTATGGCTACACCTTC. Translating gives CTSTPGGYGYTF.

This clonotype has ten or more counts. This sequence joins TRBV2 and TRBJ2-3; a possible D gene is TRBD1 (5 bases). The CDR3 is made up of 16 amino acids. The germline gives CDR1 SNHLY, CDR2 FYNNEI. The V and J ends lost 1 base and 0 bases respectively, with 11 bases between them. This CDR3 is CASSEEAAGSTDTQYF. The CDR3 nucleotides read TGTGCCAGCAGTGAAGAGGCGGCAGGGAGCACAGATACGCAGTATTTT.

The rearrangement links TRBV27 to TRBJ1-2; D is possibly TRBD1 (6 bases). Germline lookup yields CDR1 MNHEY and CDR2 SMNVEV (reference sequence). Trimming pared 5 bases from V and 6 bases from J, leaving 13 bases between. The length of the CDR3 is 13 residues. CDR3 DNA sequence: TGTGCCAGCAGTCCAAACAGGGAGAATGGCTACACCTTC. Its translation is CASSPNRENGYTF.

The chain has TRBV5-1 and TRBJ2-3, with D tentatively TRBD2 (6 bases). The CDR3 sequence is 17 residues long. Germline CDR1 is SGHRS and CDR2 is YFSETQ. Trimming took 3 bases from V and 4 from J, leaving 21 bases between them. The CDR3 is CASSSRTGVGTSDTQYF. CDR3 sequence (DNA): TGCGCCAGCAGCTCACGGACGGGGGTCGGGACGTCAGATACGCAGTATTTT.

This chain connects TRBV7-9 to TRBJ2-1, with TRBD2 matching 9 bases. Germline lookup yields CDR1 SEHNR and CDR2 FQNEAQ (reference sequence). This CDR3 spans 18 amino acids. After removal of 4 bases from V and 9 bases from J, the junction contained 19 bases not matched to a gene. CDR3 residues: CASSSSGLAGPAGGEQFF. The CDR3 DNA sequence: TGTGCCAGCAGCTCCTCGGGGCTAGCGGGACCCGCTGGGGGTGAGCAGTTCTTC.

This sequence joins TRBV20-1 and TRBJ1-1, with unresolved D. The CDR3 runs 11 residues. The germline V gene has CDR1 DFQATT and CDR2 SNEGSKA (reference sequence). V lost 5 bases, J lost 3 bases, and 7 bases lay in between. The CDR3 protein is CSAQRDTEAFF. In DNA form, the CDR3 reads TGCAGTGCTCAAAGGGACACTGAAGCTTTCTTT.

The J gene is TRBJ2-1, the V gene TRBV7-2; D might be TRBD1 (6 bases). The CDR3 has 16 residues. Germline CDR1 reads SGHTA; CDR2 reads FQGNSA. The V end lost 7 bases, the J end lost 6 bases, and 22 bases lay between the germline ends. The CDR3 reads CASNPQSGQRFNEQFF. CDR3 coding DNA: TGTGCCAGCAACCCCCAGTCAGGACAGCGATTCAATGAGCAGTTCTTC.

The chain is built from TRBV29-1 and TRBJ2-3; 7 bases are shared with TRBD1. Germline CDR1 is SQVTM and CDR2 is ANQGSEA. The CDR3 has 14 residues. V shed 5 bases, J shed 6 bases, and the junction held 11 bases outside the gene matches. CDR3 region: CSVTRDRAQDTQYF. In nucleotides, the CDR3 is TGCAGCGTTACCAGAGACAGGGCGCAGGATACGCAGTATTTT.

This sequence joins TRBV20-1 and TRBJ2-1; D is uncertain. The CDR3 has 14 amino acids. Trimming left V 2 bases short and J 4 bases short, with 12 bases between. Germline assignment: CDR1 DFQATT and CDR2 SNEGSKA (reference sequence). CDR3 sequence reads: CSARIYTIYNEQFF. CDR3 nucleotides: TGCAGTGCTAGAATCTACACGATATACAATGAGCAGTTCTTC.

Ten or more counts support this clonotype. The gene calls are TRBV29-1 and TRBJ2-5; D unclear. Trimming shortened V by 0 bases and J by 5 bases, and 1 base separated the two germline ends. The CDR3 totals 10 residues. In germline, CDR1 is SQVTM, CDR2 ANQGSEA. This CDR3 is CSVEEETQYF. The CDR3 region has the DNA TGCAGCGTTGAAGAGGAGACCCAGTACTTC.

J is TRBJ2-3 and V is TRBV3-1; 10 bases agree with TRBD2. The germline V gene encodes CDR1 LGHDT and CDR2 YNNKEL (reference sequence). This CDR3 is built from 17 residues. V was pared by 3 bases and J by 1 base, with 7 bases of the junction left unmatched. The CDR3 is CASSHLSGGIRTDTQYF. The CDR3 region has the DNA TGTGCCAGCAGCCATCTTAGCGGGGGGATCCGCACAGATACGCAGTATTTT.

With respect to this clonotype: A read error may produce the germline difference seen at one junction end. The chain recombines TRBV15 with TRBJ2-2, with D unresolved. In germline, CDR1 is LNHNV, CDR2 YYDKDF (reference sequence). CDR3 length equals 16 residues. The CDR3 DNA is TGTGCCGCCAGCAGAGTGAGGCCGCCCAACACCGGGGAGCTGTTTTTT. It yields the protein CAASRVRPPNTGELFF.

The chain combines TRBV28 with TRBJ2-5; 7 nucleotides agree with TRBD2. The ends lost 2 bases at V and 4 bases at J; junction bases unmatched: 7. This CDR3 has 15 amino acids. From germline, CDR1 is MDHEN and CDR2 SYDVKM. CDR3 sequence (DNA): TGTGCCAGCAGTTTAGGGGGGGATGTCGGAGAGACCCAGTACTTC. This codes for CASSLGGDVGETQYF. The variable domain in full, completed from reference TRBV28 and TRBJ2-5, reads DVKVTQSSRYLVKRTGEKVFLECVQDMDHENMFWYRQDPGLGLRLIYFSYDVKMKEKGDIPEGYSVSREKKERFSLILESASTNQTSMYLCASSLGGDVGETQYFGPGTRLLVL.